The present entry profiles one TCR beta chain with its context. Antigen unknown. This sample was taken from a study of T cells after yellow fever vaccination. Regarding the study as a whole: The secondary response showed a weaker magnitude and a faster peak, day 5 versus 15.

Between the trimmed V and J ends, which lost 2 bases and 3 bases, there was a span of 14 bases. This CDR3 has 15 amino acids. The germline gives CDR1 SGHTA, CDR2 FQGNSA. 5'RACE template switching added a universal primer site and UMIs to TCR cDNA. TCRdb recomputed calls from the 5' RACE reads with MiXCR, one row per CDR3 protein. The sample lists hundreds of thousands of distinct CDR3 sequences; approximately 21% were seen once. The chain recombines TRBV7-2 with TRBJ2-7; D not resolved. This TCR came from a man aged 25 to 40 who received the YFV17D yellow fever vaccine. Sequencing was performed on PBMCs, taken 15 days after the yellow fever booster vaccination. CDR3 amino acids: CASSLTPSLGYEQYF. CDR3 sequence (DNA): TGTGCCAGCAGCTTAACTCCCAGCCTTGGCTACGAGCAGTACTTC.